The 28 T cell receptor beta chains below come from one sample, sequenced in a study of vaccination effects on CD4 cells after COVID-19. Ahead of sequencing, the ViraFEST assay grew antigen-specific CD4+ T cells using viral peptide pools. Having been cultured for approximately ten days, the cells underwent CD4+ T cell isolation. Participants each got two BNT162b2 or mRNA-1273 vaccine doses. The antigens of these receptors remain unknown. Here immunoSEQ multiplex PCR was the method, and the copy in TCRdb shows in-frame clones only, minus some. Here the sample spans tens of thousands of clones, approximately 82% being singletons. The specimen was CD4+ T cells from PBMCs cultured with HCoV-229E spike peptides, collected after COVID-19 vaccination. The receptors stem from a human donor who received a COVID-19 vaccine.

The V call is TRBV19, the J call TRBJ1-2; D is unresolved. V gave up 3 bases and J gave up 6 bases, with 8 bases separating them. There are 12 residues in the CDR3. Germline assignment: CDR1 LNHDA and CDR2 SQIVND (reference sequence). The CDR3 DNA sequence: TGTGCCAGTAGTATCGGCCAGGATGGCTACACCTTC. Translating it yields CASSIGQDGYTF.

The CDR3 reads CASSYGQSTEAFF. The CDR3 DNA sequence: TGTGCCAGCAGTTACGGCCAGAGCACTGAAGCTTTCTTT. The chain carries TRBV6-5 and TRBJ1-1; D unclear. V was cut by 2 bases and J by 4 bases, with 8 bases left in between. The CDR3 sequence is 13 residues long. Germline CDR1 is MNHEY and CDR2 is SVGAGI.

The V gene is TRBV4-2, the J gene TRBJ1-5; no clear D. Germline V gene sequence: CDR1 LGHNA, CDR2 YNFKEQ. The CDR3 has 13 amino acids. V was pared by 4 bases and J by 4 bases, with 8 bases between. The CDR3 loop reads CASSPDLNQPQHF. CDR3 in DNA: TGTGCCAGCAGCCCGGACCTAAATCAGCCCCAGCATTTT.

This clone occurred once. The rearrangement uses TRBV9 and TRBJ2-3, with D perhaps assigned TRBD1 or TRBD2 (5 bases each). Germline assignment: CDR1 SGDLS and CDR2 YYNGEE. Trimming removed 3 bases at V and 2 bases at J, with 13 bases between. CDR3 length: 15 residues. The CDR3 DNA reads TGTGCCAGCAGCGAGGGGCGTGGGACCACAGATACGCAGTATTTT. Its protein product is CASSEGRGTTDTQYF.

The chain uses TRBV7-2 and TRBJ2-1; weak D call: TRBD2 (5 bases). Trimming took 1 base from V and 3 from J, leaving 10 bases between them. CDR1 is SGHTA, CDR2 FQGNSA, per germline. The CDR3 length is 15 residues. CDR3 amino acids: CASSLGGSHYNEQFF. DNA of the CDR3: TGTGCCAGCAGCTTAGGAGGGAGCCACTACAATGAGCAGTTCTTC.

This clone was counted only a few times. CDR3 protein: CASSSDRNTEAFF. The CDR3 bases are TGTGCCAGCAGCTCCGACAGGAACACTGAAGCTTTCTTT. The chain recombines TRBV7-2 with TRBJ1-1, with a weak D call TRBD1 (5 bases). Trimming cost V 4 bases and J 1 base, with 7 bases left between them. From germline, CDR1 is SGHTA and CDR2 FQGNSA. The CDR3 length is 13 residues.

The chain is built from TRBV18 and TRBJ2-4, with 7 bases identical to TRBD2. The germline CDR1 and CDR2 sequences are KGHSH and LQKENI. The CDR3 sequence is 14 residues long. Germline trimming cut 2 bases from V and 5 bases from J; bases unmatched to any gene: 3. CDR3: CASSPIRGENIQYF. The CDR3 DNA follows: TGTGCCAGCTCACCAATCCGGGGGGAAAACATTCAGTACTTC.

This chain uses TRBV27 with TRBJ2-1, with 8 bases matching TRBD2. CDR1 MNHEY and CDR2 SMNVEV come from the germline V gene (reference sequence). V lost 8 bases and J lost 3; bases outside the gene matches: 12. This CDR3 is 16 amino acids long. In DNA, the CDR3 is TGTGCCAGCCGGCGGCTTTCCGGGGGGGACTACAATGAGCAGTTCTTC. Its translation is CASRRLSGGDYNEQFF.

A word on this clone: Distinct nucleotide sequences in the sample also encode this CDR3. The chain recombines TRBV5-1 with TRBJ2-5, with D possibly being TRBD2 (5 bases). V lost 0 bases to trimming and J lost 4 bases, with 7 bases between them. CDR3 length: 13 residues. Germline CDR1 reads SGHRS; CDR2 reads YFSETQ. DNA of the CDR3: TGCGCCAGCAGCTTGGGAGGAGGAGAGACCCAGTACTTC. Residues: CASSLGGGETQYF.

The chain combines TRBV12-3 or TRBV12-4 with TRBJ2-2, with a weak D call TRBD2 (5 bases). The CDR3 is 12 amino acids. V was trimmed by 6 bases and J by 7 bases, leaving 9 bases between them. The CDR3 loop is CASRSGYGELFF. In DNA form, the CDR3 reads TGTGCCAGCAGGAGCGGATACGGGGAGCTGTTTTTT.

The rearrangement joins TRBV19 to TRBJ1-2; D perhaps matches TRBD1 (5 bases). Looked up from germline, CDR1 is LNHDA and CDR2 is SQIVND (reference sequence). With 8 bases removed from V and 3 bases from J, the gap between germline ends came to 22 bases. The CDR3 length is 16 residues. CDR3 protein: CASQMGRFGTDYGYTF. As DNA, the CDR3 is TGTGCCAGTCAAATGGGGAGGTTTGGGACTGACTATGGCTACACCTTC.

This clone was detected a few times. Here the CDR3 reads CASSGRKAGANVLTF. CDR3 nucleotide sequence: TGTGCCAGCAGCGGACGGAAGGCAGGGGCCAACGTCCTGACTTTC. The rearrangement links TRBV9 to TRBJ2-6, with unresolved D. Per the germline V gene, CDR1 is SGDLS and CDR2 is YYNGEE. The CDR3 has 15 amino acids. Trimming took off 3 bases at V and 4 bases at J, with 11 bases between the two ends.

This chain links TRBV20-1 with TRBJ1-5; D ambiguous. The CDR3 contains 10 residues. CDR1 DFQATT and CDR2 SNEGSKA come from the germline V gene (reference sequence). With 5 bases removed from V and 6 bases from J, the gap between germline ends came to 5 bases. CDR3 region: CSAGLQPQHF. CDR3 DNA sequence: TGCAGTGCTGGCCTTCAGCCCCAGCATTTT.

The CDR3 nucleotides read TGTGCCAGCAGCAAAGAGCCAGGGTTCATCTCCTACGAGCAGTACGTC. It yields the protein CASSKEPGFISYEQYV. The rearrangement joins TRBV21-1 to TRBJ2-7; the D segment call TRBD1 is taken from the table without a DNA check. TRBV21-1 is reported as a pseudogene. The CDR3 is 16 amino acids.

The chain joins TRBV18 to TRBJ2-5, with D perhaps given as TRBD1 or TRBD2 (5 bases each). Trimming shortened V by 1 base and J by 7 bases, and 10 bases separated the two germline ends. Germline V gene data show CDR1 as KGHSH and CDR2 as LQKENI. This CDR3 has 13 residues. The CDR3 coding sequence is TGTGCCAGCTCACCACTAGGGGACGGGACCCAGTACTTC. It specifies CASSPLGDGTQYF.

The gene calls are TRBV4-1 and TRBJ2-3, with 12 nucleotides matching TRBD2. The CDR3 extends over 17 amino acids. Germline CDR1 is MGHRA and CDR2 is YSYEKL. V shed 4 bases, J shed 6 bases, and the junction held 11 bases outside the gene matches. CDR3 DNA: TGCGCCAGCAGCCTCGGTACTAGCGGGGGGCCTTGGGATACGCAGTATTTT. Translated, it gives CASSLGTSGGPWDTQYF.

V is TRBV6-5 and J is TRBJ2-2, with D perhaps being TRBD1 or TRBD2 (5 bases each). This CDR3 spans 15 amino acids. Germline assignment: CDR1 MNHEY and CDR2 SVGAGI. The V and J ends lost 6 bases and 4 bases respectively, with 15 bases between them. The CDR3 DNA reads TGTGCCAGCAGACAGGCACCACGGGGCACCGGGGAGCTGTTTTTT. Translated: CASRQAPRGTGELFF.

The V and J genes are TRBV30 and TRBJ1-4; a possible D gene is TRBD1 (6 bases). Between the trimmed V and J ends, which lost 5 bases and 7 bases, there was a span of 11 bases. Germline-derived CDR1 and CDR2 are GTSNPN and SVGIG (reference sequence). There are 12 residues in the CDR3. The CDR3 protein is CAWDRPGEKLFF. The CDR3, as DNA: TGTGCCTGGGACAGGCCAGGTGAAAAACTGTTTTTT.

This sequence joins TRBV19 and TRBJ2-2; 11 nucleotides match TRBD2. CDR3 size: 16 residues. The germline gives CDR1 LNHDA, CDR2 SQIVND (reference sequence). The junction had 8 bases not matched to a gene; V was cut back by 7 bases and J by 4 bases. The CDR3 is CASTTASGGRTGELFF. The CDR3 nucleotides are TGTGCCAGTACCACAGCTAGCGGGGGGCGCACCGGGGAGCTGTTTTTT.

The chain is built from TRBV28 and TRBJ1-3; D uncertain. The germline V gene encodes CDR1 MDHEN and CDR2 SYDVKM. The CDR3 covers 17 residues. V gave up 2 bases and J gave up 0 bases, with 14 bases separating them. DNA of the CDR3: TGTGCCAGCAGTTTACAGCCATCCCTGAGCTCTGGAAACACCATATATTTT. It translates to CASSLQPSLSSGNTIYF.

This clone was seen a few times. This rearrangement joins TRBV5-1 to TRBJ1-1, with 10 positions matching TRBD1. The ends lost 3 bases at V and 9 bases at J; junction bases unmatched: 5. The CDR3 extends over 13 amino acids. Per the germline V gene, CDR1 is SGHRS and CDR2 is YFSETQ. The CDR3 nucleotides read TGCGCCAGCAGCTCCGGGACAGGGGATAAAGCTTTCTTT. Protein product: CASSSGTGDKAFF.

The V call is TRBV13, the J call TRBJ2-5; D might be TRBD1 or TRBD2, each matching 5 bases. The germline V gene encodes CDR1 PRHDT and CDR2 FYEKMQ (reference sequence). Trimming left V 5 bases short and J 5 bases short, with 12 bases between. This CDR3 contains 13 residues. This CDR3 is CASSRAWGETQYF. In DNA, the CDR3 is TGTGCCAGCAGCAGAGCTTGGGGGGAGACCCAGTACTTC.

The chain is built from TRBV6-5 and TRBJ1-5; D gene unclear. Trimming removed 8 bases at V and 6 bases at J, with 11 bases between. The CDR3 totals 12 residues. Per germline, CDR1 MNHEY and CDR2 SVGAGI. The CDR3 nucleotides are TGTGCCAGCGGGGTGGCTTTTCAGCCCCAGCATTTT. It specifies CASGVAFQPQHF.

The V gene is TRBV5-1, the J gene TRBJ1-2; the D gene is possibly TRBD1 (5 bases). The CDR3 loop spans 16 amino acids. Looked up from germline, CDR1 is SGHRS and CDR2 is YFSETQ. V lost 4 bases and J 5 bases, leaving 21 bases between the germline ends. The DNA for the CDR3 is TGCGCCAGCAGCATGAAAGGGACCCCCGGGGCTTATGGCTACACCTTC. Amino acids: CASSMKGTPGAYGYTF.

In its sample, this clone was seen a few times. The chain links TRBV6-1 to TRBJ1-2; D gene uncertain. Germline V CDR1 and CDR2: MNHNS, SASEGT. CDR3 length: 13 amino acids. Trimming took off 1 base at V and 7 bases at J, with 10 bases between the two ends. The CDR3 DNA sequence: TGTGCCAGCAGTGAAGGAGGCGGGTTTGGCTACACCTTC. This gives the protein CASSEGGGFGYTF.

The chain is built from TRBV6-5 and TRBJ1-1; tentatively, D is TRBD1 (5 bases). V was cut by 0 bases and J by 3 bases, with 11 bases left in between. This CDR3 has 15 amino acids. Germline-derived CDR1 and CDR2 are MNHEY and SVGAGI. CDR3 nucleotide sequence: TGTGCCAGCAGTTACTCCATGGGGCCTGACACTGAAGCTTTCTTT. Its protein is CASSYSMGPDTEAFF.

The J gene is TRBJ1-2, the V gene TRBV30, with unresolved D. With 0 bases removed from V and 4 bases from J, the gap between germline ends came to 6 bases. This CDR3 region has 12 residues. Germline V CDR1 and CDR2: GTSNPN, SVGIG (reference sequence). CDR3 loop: CAWSVTFYGYTF. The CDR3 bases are TGTGCCTGGAGTGTAACCTTCTATGGCTACACCTTC.

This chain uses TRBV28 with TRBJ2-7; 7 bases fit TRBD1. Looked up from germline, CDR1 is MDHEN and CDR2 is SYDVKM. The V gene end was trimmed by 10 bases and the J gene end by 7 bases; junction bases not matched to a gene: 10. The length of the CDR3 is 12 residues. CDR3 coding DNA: TGTGCCACCGCAAGGGGGCGCGGGGAGCAGTACGTC. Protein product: CATARGRGEQYV.